These T cell receptor beta chains were read from a single sample in a study of response to subunit inactivated influenza vaccine. Using its own MiXCR run on the RT-PCR reads, TCRdb lists one record per CDR3 protein. The sample carries 530,000 or so distinct CDR3 sequences, about 25% recorded once. The source material was CD4+ T cells sorted from PBMCs, sampled 5 days after vaccination. The source is a man aged 50 to 60 who received an inactivated influenza vaccine. Both conserved end residues are part of each CDR3. The D gene is left open where the match is weak. The size field is filled for only some rows; it gives once, few, many or a size class.

J | D | V | size | DNA | CDR3
TRBJ2-2 | - | TRBV5-1 | - | TGCGCCAGCAGAGGGGTGAACACCGGGGAGCTGTTTTTT | CASRGVNTGELFF
TRBJ1-4 | TRBD1 | TRBV6-1 | - | TGTGCCAGCAAAAGGGGGACAGGGTATATTGAAAAACTGTTTTTT | CASKRGTGYIEKLFF
TRBJ1-5 | - | TRBV6-2/TRBV6-3 | few | TGTGCCAGCAGTCCACAGCTGGGCAATCAGCCCCAGCATTTT | CASSPQLGNQPQHF
TRBJ1-2 | TRBD1 | TRBV6-2/TRBV6-3 | few | TGTGCCAGCACCGGACAGGGTGGCTATGGCTACACCTTC | CASTGQGGYGYTF
TRBJ2-7 | TRBD1 | TRBV5-1 | few | TGCGCCAGCAGAATAGGACAGGGCCACTTCGCCTACGAGCAGTACTTC | CASRIGQGHFAYEQYF
TRBJ1-5 | - | TRBV29-1 | few | TGCAGCGTCGGAGACAGGACCAATCAGCCCCAGCATTTT | CSVGDRTNQPQHF
TRBJ1-6 | - | TRBV28 | - | TGTGCCAGCAGACTTCAGGGGAACAATTCACCCCTCCACTTT | CASRLQGNNSPLHF
TRBJ2-7 | TRBD2 | TRBV20-1 | - | TGCAGTGCTAGAGTTGGGGGAGGGCCGCGGGCCTACGAGCAGTACTTC | CSARVGGGPRAYEQYF
TRBJ2-4 | - | TRBV2 | - | TGTGCCAGCAGTCCCGGGGCCCTTGAGAACATTCAGTACTTC | CASSPGALENIQYF
TRBJ1-1 | - | TRBV5-1 | - | TGCGCCAGCAGAGACAGTAGGTCCACTGAAGCTTTCTTT | CASRDSRSTEAFF
TRBJ1-2 | - | TRBV20-1 | few | TGCAGTGCTAGAGTCGGGGTCGGTGGCTACACCTTC | CSARVGVGGYTF
TRBJ2-5 | - | TRBV10-3 | many | TGTGCCATCAGTGAGGTGGGGAGAGAGACCCAGTACTTC | CAISEVGRETQYF
TRBJ2-1 | - | TRBV20-1 | few | TGCAGTGCTAGTCGGGTAGAGCAGTTCTTC | CSASRVEQFF
TRBJ1-1 | - | TRBV20-1 | few | TGCAGTGCTCCCTCAGGGTTGGACACTGAAGCTTTCTTT | CSAPSGLDTEAFF
TRBJ1-5 | TRBD1 | TRBV11-2 | many | TGTGCCAGCAGCTTAGGGACAGGGGGTAGCAATCAGCCCCAGCATTTT | CASSLGTGGSNQPQHF
TRBJ1-1 | - | TRBV7-9 | - | TGTGCCAGCTCCGACGCGGGGCGGGACACTGAAGCTTTCTTT | CASSDAGRDTEAFF
TRBJ2-5 | - | TRBV10-3 | - | TGTGCCATCAGTGGGGGCCAGGAAGGGGGTGGCGAGACCCAGTACTTC | CAISGGQEGGGETQYF
TRBJ1-6 | - | TRBV5-1 | few | TGCGCCAGCAGCTGGGACATAGTTAATAATTCACCCCTCCACTTT | CASSWDIVNNSPLHF
TRBJ1-5 | - | TRBV29-1 | few | TGCAGCGCCCTGGGGTCTCCCGGTCAGCCCCAGCATTTT | CSALGSPGQPQHF
TRBJ2-5 | - | TRBV7-2 | - | TGTGCCAGCAGCTTAGGGCAGGGGCCGGAGACCCAGTACTTC | CASSLGQGPETQYF
TRBJ2-1 | TRBD1 | TRBV27 | few | TGTGCCAGCAGCCACGGGACAGGGGTGGTGGGTGAGCAGTTCTTC | CASSHGTGVVGEQFF
TRBJ2-3 | - | TRBV7-9 | once | TGTGCCAGCAGCTTAAGGGAGACAGATACGCAGTATTTT | CASSLRETDTQYF
TRBJ2-3 | TRBD2 | TRBV29-1 | - | TGCAGCGTTCCTAGCGGGAGTCGCACAGATACGCATTATTTT | CSVPSGSRTDTHYF
TRBJ2-3 | - | TRBV5-1 | few | TGCGCCAGCAGCTTGGACAGGGCACACACAGATACGCAGTATTTT | CASSLDRAHTDTQYF
TRBJ2-1 | - | TRBV20-1 | few | TGCAGTGCTGGCCGGGCCTCCCGAACTTACAATGAGCAGTTCTTC | CSAGRASRTYNEQFF
TRBJ2-2 | TRBD2 | TRBV4-3 | - | TGCGCCAGTAGGTGGAGCGGGGTCACCGGGGAGCTGTTTTTT | CASRWSGVTGELFF
TRBJ1-1 | - | TRBV12-3/TRBV12-4 | few | TGTGCCAGCAGTCGCAGCCCTGAAGCTTTCTTT | CASSRSPEAFF
TRBJ1-1 | - | TRBV24-1 | many | TGTGCCACCAGTAGGGACGGAACCAACACTGAAGCTTTCTTT | CATSRDGTNTEAFF
TRBJ2-7 | - | TRBV5-5 | many | TGTGCCAGCAGCTTAACGGCTTACGAGCAGTACTTC | CASSLTAYEQYF
TRBJ2-2 | TRBD1 | TRBV24-1 | - | TGTGCCACCAGTGATTTGCGGGACAGGGGCTCCGGGGAGCTGTTTTTT | CATSDLRDRGSGELFF
TRBJ2-5 | - | TRBV20-1 | few | TGCAGTGCTAGAGGTCTTCCGGAGTCACAAGAGACCCAGTACTTC | CSARGLPESQETQYF
TRBJ2-1 | TRBD1 | TRBV29-1 | few | TGCAGCCTCCCGGGACAGGGGACCCATGAGCAGTTCTTC | CSLPGQGTHEQFF
TRBJ2-5 | TRBD2 | TRBV9 | few | TGTGCCAGCAGCGGTGGACTAGCGGGAGGAGAGACCCAGTACTTC | CASSGGLAGGETQYF
TRBJ1-2 | - | TRBV9 | many | TGTGCCAGCAGCGTAATATCTAACTATGGCTACACCTTC | CASSVISNYGYTF
TRBJ2-3 | - | TRBV18 | many | TGTGCCAGCAGCCCGGGTGCAGATACGCAGTATTTT | CASSPGADTQYF
TRBJ2-1 | - | TRBV7-2 | - | TGTGCCAGCAGCTTAGAGGGGAGAGCGCATGAGCAGTTCTTC | CASSLEGRAHEQFF
TRBJ1-3 | - | TRBV20-1 | - | TGCAGTGCGAGTACCCCCCCTGGAAACACCATATATTTT | CSASTPPGNTIYF
TRBJ2-7 | - | TRBV7-6 | - | TGTGCCAGCAGACCCGGGCCAGCAGGTTACGAGCAGTACTTC | CASRPGPAGYEQYF
TRBJ2-7 | TRBD1 | TRBV10-3 | few | TGTGCCATCAGTGGGACAGGGGGCGCCTCTTACGAGCAGTACTTC | CAISGTGGASYEQYF
TRBJ2-1 | TRBD2 | TRBV7-3 | - | TGTGCCAGCAGCTTAATAGCGGGATCAGGGGATGAGCAGTTCTTC | CASSLIAGSGDEQFF
TRBJ2-5 | - | TRBV28 | few | TGTGCCAGCAGTTTAGGGAAGACCCAGTACTTC | CASSLGKTQYF
TRBJ2-3 | - | TRBV20-1 | few | TGCAGTGCTACCCAGGGTGGCACAGATACGCAGTATTTT | CSATQGGTDTQYF
TRBJ2-1 | TRBD2 | TRBV15 | few | TGTGCCACCAGCAGAGGGGACCTACACCCGGGGGGGTTCTTC | CATSRGDLHPGGFF
TRBJ1-1 | - | TRBV5-1 | - | TGCGCCAGCAGCTCGCAACAGGGCCCGACGGGTGAAGCTTTCTTT | CASSSQQGPTGEAFF
TRBJ2-1 | TRBD2 | TRBV9 | - | TGTGCCAGCAGCGTAGAAGCGGGAAGGAATGAGCAGTTCTTC | CASSVEAGRNEQFF
TRBJ2-7 | TRBD2 | TRBV29-1 | few | TGCAGCGTTGAAGGAGGCGGACTAGCGGGAGGAATCTACGAGCAGTACTTC | CSVEGGGLAGGIYEQYF
TRBJ2-2 | - | TRBV6-2/TRBV6-3 | few | TGTGCCAGCACCATAAGTCGGACCGGGGAGCTGTTTTTT | CASTISRTGELFF
TRBJ2-3 | - | TRBV9 | - | TGTGCCAGCAGCGCACCTAGCACAGATACGCAGTATTTT | CASSAPSTDTQYF
TRBJ2-1 | - | TRBV11-2 | - | TGTGCCAGCAGCTTGGGGGGGGGACAGCCTAAGTACAATGAGCAGTTCTTC | CASSLGGGQPKYNEQFF
TRBJ1-1 | - | TRBV5-1 | - | TGCGCCAGCAGCCCCGGGACATGGAACACTGAAGCTTTCTTT | CASSPGTWNTEAFF
TRBJ1-1 | - | TRBV4-1 | - | TGCGCCAGCAGCGGTCGGACAGATGGTACTGAAGCTTTCTTT | CASSGRTDGTEAFF